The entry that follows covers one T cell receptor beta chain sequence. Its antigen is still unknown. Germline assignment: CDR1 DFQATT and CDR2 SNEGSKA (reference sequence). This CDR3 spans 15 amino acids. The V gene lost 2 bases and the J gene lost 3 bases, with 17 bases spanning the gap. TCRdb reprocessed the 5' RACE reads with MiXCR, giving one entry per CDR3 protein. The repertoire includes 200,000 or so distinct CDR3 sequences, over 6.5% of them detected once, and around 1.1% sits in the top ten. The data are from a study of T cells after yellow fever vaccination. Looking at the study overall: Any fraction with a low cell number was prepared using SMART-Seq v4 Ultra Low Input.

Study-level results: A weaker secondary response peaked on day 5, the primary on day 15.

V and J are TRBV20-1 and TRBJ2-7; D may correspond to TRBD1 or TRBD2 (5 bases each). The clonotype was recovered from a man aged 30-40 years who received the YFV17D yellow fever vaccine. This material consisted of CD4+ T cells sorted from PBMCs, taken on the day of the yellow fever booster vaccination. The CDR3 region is CSARRLRAGSYEQYF. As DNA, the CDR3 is TGCAGTGCTAGACGCCTGAGGGCAGGGAGCTACGAGCAGTACTTC.